This TCR beta chain derives from a study of CD8 T cells in Susac syndrome. Study details: At the time their blood was drawn, patients with Susac syndrome were either therapy-naive, on corticosteroids (with some of them also receiving intravenous immunoglobulin), or on intravenous immunoglobulin alone. Study-level findings and limits: Regarding the TCR sequencing and HLA analysis, the study admitted that a relatively small number of individuals were involved.

Notes on this clonotype: Its specificity is not known.

Sequencing targeted TCR beta in blood CD8+ and CD4+ T cells. The ends lost 9 bases at V and 5 bases at J; junction bases unmatched: 9. This CDR3 contains 13 residues. In germline, CDR1 is MDHEN, CDR2 SYDVKM. Random hexamers served to reverse transcribe about 0.5 to 1 ug RNA. Amplification of TCR beta CDR3 was carried out by immunoSEQ multiplex PCR, which covered 54 Vbeta and 13 Jbeta segments. TCRdb passed the immunoSEQ multiplex PCR reads through MiXCR, listing each CDR3 protein once. Of around 150,000 distinct CDR3 sequences in the sample, nearly 97% were seen once. The chain carries TRBV28 and TRBJ1-2; 7 bases agree with TRBD1. The sequence came from a human donor with Susac syndrome. The sample was CD4+ T cells from PBMCs. CDR3 in amino acids: CASLPGGLYGYTF. The CDR3 nucleotides read TGTGCCAGTTTGCCAGGGGGATTATATGGCTACACCTTC.